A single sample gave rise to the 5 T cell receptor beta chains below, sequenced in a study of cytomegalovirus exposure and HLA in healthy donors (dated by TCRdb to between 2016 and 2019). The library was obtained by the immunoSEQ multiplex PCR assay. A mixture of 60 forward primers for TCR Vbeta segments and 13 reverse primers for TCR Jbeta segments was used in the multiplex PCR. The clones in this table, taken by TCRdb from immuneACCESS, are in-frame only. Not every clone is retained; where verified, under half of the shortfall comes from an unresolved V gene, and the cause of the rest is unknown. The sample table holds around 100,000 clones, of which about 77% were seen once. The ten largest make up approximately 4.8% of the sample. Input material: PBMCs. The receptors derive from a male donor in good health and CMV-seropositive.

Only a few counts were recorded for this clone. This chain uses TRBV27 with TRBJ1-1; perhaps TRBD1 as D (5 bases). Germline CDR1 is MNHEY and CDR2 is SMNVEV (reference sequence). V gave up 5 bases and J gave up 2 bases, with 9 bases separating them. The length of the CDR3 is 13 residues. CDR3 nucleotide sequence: TGTGCCAGCAGTCCTGGGGCTAACACTGAAGCTTTCTTT. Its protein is CASSPGANTEAFF.

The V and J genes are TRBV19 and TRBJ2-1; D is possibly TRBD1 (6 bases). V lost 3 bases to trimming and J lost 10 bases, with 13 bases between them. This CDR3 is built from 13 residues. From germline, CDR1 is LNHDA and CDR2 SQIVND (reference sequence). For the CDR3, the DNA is TGTGCCAGTAGTATTCCCCCCGGGACAGAGCAGTTCTTC. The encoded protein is CASSIPPGTEQFF.

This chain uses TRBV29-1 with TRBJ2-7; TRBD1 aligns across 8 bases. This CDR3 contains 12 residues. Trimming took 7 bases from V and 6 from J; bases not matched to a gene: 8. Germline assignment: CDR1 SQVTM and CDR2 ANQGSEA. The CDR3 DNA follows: TGCAGCGCCCTGACAGGGGCCCTCGAGCAGTACTTC. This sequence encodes CSALTGALEQYF.

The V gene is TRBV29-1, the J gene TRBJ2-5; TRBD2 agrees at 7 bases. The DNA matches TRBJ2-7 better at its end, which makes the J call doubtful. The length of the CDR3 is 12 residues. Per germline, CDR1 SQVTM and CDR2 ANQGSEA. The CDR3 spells CSTTGEGLEQYF. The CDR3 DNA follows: TGCAGCACGACGGGGGAGGGCCTCGAGCAGTACTTC.

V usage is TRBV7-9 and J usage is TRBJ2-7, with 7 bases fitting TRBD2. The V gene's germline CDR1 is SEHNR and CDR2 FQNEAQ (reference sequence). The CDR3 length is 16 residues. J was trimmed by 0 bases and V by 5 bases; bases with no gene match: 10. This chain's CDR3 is CASSPPQAGNSYEQYF. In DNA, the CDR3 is TGTGCCAGCAGCCCCCCCCAAGCGGGGAACTCCTACGAGCAGTACTTC.